This T cell receptor beta chain was identified in a study of blood T cell repertoires in COVID-19. The CDR3 covers 13 residues. Germline V gives CDR1 SGHRS, CDR2 YFSETQ. Trimming removed 3 bases at V and 2 bases at J, with 6 bases between. The data were produced by immunoSEQ multiplex PCR, yet TCRdb's version contains in-frame clones alone and is incomplete. The sample lists under 25,000 clones; about 88% were seen once. What was sequenced was peripheral blood. This receptor was taken from a human donor in a cohort sampled during active COVID-19. The donor label of this sample is uncertain. The chain combines TRBV5-1 with TRBJ1-3, with D possibly being TRBD1 (6 bases). CDR3 in DNA: TGCGCCAGCAGCTCAGGGGCTGGAAACACCATATATTTT. This sequence encodes CASSSGAGNTIYF.